This T cell receptor beta chain was identified during a study of blood T cell repertoires in COVID-19. Study context: The analysed material was cDNA or gDNA that came from T cells, B-cell-depleted T cells, or PBMCs.

With V trimmed by 4 bases and J by 10 bases, 8 bases remained unmatched. Germline values: CDR1 MNHEY, CDR2 SVGAGI. The CDR3 is made up of 14 amino acids. Allocation to cohorts depended on clinical history reported by the participants. In Cohort 3, a recovered donor had either two negative PCRs, clearance, or symptom resolution. Authors' analysis steps: Amplification with reference gene primers provided the estimates of nucleated cell counts. The protocol was immunoSEQ multiplex PCR, while the TCRdb copy is restricted to in-frame clones and leaves out a portion. For V, J and clone size, that table is used; D and trimming come from the DNA. The table has roughly 220,000 clones, 82% seen once.

Sequenced sample: PBMCs or T cells enriched from blood (not recorded which). The origin of this receptor is a man aged 35 to 55 who had recovered from COVID-19. The V and J genes are TRBV6-5 and TRBJ1-3; 9 bases are a match to TRBD1. The CDR3: CASSSGQGRGTIYF. DNA of the CDR3: TGTGCCAGCAGTTCCGGACAGGGGAGAGGGACCATATATTTT.